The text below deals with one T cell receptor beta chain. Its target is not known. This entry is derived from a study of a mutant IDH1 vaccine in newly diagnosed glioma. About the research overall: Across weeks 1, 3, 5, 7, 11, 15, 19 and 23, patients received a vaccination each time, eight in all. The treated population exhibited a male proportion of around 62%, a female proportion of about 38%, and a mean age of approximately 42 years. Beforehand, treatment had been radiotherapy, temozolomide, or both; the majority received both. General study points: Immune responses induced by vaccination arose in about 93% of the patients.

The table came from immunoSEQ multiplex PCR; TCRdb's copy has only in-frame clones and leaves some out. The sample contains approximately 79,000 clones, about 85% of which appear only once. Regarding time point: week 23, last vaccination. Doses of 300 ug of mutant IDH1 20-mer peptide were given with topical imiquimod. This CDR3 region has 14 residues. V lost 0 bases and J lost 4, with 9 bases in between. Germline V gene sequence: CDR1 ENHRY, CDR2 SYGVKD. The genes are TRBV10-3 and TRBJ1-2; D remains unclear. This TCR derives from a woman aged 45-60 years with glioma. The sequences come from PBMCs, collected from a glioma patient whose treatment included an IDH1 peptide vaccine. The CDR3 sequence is CAISESSPSYGYTF. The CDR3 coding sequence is TGTGCCATCAGTGAGTCGAGTCCGAGCTATGGCTACACCTTC.